The 10 T cell receptor beta chains reported below all come from one sample, sequenced in a study of molecular identifiers for immune sequencing clone quantification. Using its own MiXCR run on the PCR reads, TCRdb lists one record per CDR3 protein. Among 400,000 to 600,000 distinct CDR3 sequences listed, approximately 25% were seen once. Sequencing input: naive CD8+ T cells from blood, with Jurkat cell RNA spiked in. Subset in this sample: FACS-sorted CD8+CD4-CCR7+CD45RA+ naive T cells. Source of these receptors: a human donor in good health. Some libraries in this study had Jurkat cell RNA spiked in.

J is TRBJ2-7 and V is TRBV7-9, with no clear D. In germline, CDR1 is SEHNR, CDR2 FQNEAQ (reference sequence). V was clipped by 2 bases and J by 2 bases, with 16 bases between them. CDR3 length equals 16 residues. The CDR3 is CASSLSLQADTYEQYF. The DNA of the CDR3 is TGTGCCAGCAGCTTATCCCTGCAGGCGGATACCTACGAGCAGTACTTC. Filled out from reference TRBV7-9 and TRBJ2-7, the complete variable domain reads DTGVSQNPRHKITKRGQNVTFRCDPISEHNRLYWYRQTLGQGPEFLTYFQNEAQLEKSRLLSDRFSAERPKGSFSTLEIQRTEQGDSAMYLCASSLSLQADTYEQYFGPGTRLTVT.

The V and J genes are TRBV18 and TRBJ1-2; D gene uncertain. V gave up 0 bases and J gave up 6 bases, with 14 bases separating them. The CDR3 loop spans 15 amino acids. Germline values: CDR1 KGHSH, CDR2 LQKENI. The CDR3 DNA sequence: TGTGCCAGCTCACCACCGTACTCAGGTGGTGATGGCTACACCTTC. This gives the protein CASSPPYSGGDGYTF.

V is TRBV7-9 and J is TRBJ1-2, with D hard to call. Per germline, CDR1 SEHNR and CDR2 FQNEAQ (reference sequence). This CDR3 spans 17 amino acids. Trimming took off 4 bases at V and 3 bases at J, with 21 bases between the two ends. The DNA for the CDR3 is TGTGCCAGCAGCTCTCTCTCGGCATCGGATCCGGACTATGGCTACACCTTC. Translating it yields CASSSLSASDPDYGYTF.

This clonotype was counted ten times or more. The chain uses TRBV4-1 and TRBJ2-7; D is perhaps TRBD1 (6 bases). The CDR3 is 14 amino acids. V was shortened by 3 bases and J by 0 bases, with 9 bases between the two germline ends. The germline V gene has CDR1 MGHRA and CDR2 YSYEKL. CDR3 residues: CASSHPGHSYEQYF. Here the CDR3 DNA reads TGCGCCAGCAGCCACCCGGGACACTCCTACGAGCAGTACTTC.

This clonotype appeared a few times. The chain employs TRBV13 and TRBJ2-7; weak D call: TRBD1 (6 bases). This CDR3 has 14 residues. CDR1 is PRHDT and CDR2 is FYEKMQ in the germline V gene (reference sequence). V was clipped by 7 bases and J by 5 bases, with 18 bases between them. CDR3 sequence reads: CASTLGLRGHEQYF. The DNA for the CDR3 is TGTGCCAGCACTTTGGGCCTCAGGGGCCACGAGCAGTACTTC.

This clonotype was counted only a few times. The J gene is TRBJ2-3, the V gene TRBV27; no clear D gene. With 1 base removed from V and 2 bases from J, the gap between germline ends came to 4 bases. Germline V CDR1 and CDR2: MNHEY, SMNVEV (reference sequence). The CDR3 sequence is 13 residues long. This CDR3 is CASSLYPTDTQYF. The CDR3, as DNA: TGTGCCAGCAGTTTATACCCCACAGATACGCAGTATTTT.

This clonotype was counted only a few times. This chain uses TRBV29-1 with TRBJ1-2, with D possibly matching TRBD1 (6 bases). V shed 1 base and J shed 0 bases, with 12 bases lying between them. The CDR3 length is 15 residues. Per germline, CDR1 SQVTM and CDR2 ANQGSEA. CDR3 nucleotides: TGCAGCGTTGAAGGCCCCACAGGGACTAACTATGGCTACACCTTC. Amino acid sequence: CSVEGPTGTNYGYTF.

This clonotype was seen a handful of times. A clone one base away is much larger, so this may be a read error. The genes are TRBV7-2 and TRBJ2-7; 7 positions match TRBD2. Germline lookup yields CDR1 SGHTA and CDR2 FQGNSA. The CDR3 has 14 amino acids. The CDR3 DNA reads as TGTGCCAGCAGCCTAGCGGCGGTTCCGTACGAGCAGTACTTC. Amino acid sequence: CASSLAAVPYEQYF. The whole variable domain, remainder taken from reference TRBV7-2 and TRBJ2-7, is GAGVSQSPSNKVTEKGKDVELRCDPISGHTALYWYRQSLGQGLEFLIYFQGNSAPDKSGLPSDRFSAERTGGSVSTLTIQRTQQEDSAVYLCASSLAAVPYEQYFGPGTRLTVT.

There are a few counts of this clonotype. The chain recombines TRBV30 with TRBJ1-1; no clear D. The CDR3 has 15 residues. Deletions cut 0 bases from V and 1 base from J, with 12 bases between. Germline loops: CDR1 GTSNPN, CDR2 SVGIG (reference sequence). The CDR3 nucleotides are TGTGCCTGGAGTGTAATCCGACATCCGAACACTGAAGCTTTCTTT. Translation: CAWSVIRHPNTEAFF.

In this sample, this clonotype turned up a few times. The chain combines TRBV30 with TRBJ1-5, with 7 bases fitting TRBD1. The CDR3 has 14 residues. Germline assignment: CDR1 GTSNPN and CDR2 SVGIG (reference sequence). The J segment lost 5 bases and the V segment lost 1 base, leaving 5 bases of the junction unmatched. CDR3 sequence reads: CAWSADRVDQPQHF. CDR3 nucleotide sequence: TGTGCCTGGAGTGCCGACAGGGTTGATCAGCCCCAGCATTTT.